This is a list of T cell receptor beta chains from one sample in a study of Ad26.COV2.S vaccination and SARS-CoV-2 variants. Sequenced by immunoSEQ multiplex PCR; TCRdb stores in-frame clones only, minus some. Of some 370,000 clones in the sample, about 80% were seen once. The sequences come from peripheral blood, collected in a trial of Ad26.COV2.S vaccine versus placebo. The receptors stem from a person between 18 and 60 years old who received the Ad26.COV2.S COVID-19 vaccine or a placebo. The CDR3 runs from the conserved cysteine through the conserved F or W. Each record gives: J gene, D gene, V gene, clone size, CDR3 protein, CDR3 DNA. D genes are given only for firm matches. Expanded clones get a size class; other rows say once, few or many, or leave the size out.

TRBJ1-1 . TRBV2 . CASSPGPLNTEAFF TGTGCCAGCAGCCCGGGACCGTTGAACACTGAAGCTTTCTTT
TRBJ2-1 TRBD2 TRBV5-1 . CASSPTSGRGGEQFF TGCGCCAGCAGCCCTACTAGCGGGAGGGGGGGTGAGCAGTTCTTC
TRBJ1-1 TRBD1 TRBV30 . CAWSVKTGRERNTEAFF TGTGCCTGGAGTGTAAAGACAGGGAGGGAGAGGAACACTGAAGCTTTCTTT
TRBJ2-3 TRBD2 TRBV6-6 . CASRPGTSVQRGEYF TGTGCCAGCAGGCCCGGGACTAGCGTTCAGAGGGGGGAGTATTTT
TRBJ2-7 . TRBV7-2 few CASSLRGPPHEQYF TGTGCCAGCAGCTTAAGGGGACCCCCCCACGAGCAGTACTTC
TRBJ2-5 . TRBV12-3/TRBV12-4 . CASSLILETQYF TGTGCCAGCAGTTTGATACTAGAGACCCAGTACTTC
TRBJ1-6 . TRBV19 . CASRWSAGNNSPLHF TGTGCCAGTAGGTGGTCGGCGGGCAATAATTCACCCCTCCACTTT
TRBJ1-5 . TRBV15 few CATSGRDPAIGQPQHF TGTGCCACCAGCGGCCGGGACCCCGCTATTGGTCAGCCCCAGCATTTT
TRBJ2-3 TRBD2 TRBV11-3 . CASRGGGDTQYF TGTGCCAGCCGGGGGGGCGGTGATACGCAGTATTTT
TRBJ1-1 . TRBV6-5 . CASKLDGQNTEAFF TGTGCCAGCAAGCTGGACGGACAGAACACTGAAGCTTTCTTT
TRBJ1-5 . TRBV19 . CASSIRMLRDSNQPQHF TGTGCCAGTAGTATTCGAATGTTACGGGATAGCAATCAGCCCCAGCATTTT
TRBJ2-7 TRBD2 TRBV2 . CASSYSGGLDEQYF TGTGCCAGCAGTTACAGCGGGGGTTTAGACGAGCAGTACTTC
TRBJ2-4 . TRBV7-2 . CASSLQGPRNIQYF TGTGCCAGCAGCTTACAAGGGCCTCGGAACATTCAGTACTTC
TRBJ1-6 TRBD1 TRBV9 . CASSVGLLGTGVSPLHF TGTGCCAGCAGCGTAGGATTACTTGGGACAGGGGTCTCACCCCTCCACTTT
TRBJ1-1 . TRBV5-1 . CASSLQGSGTEAFF TGCGCCAGCAGCTTGCAGGGGTCGGGCACTGAAGCTTTCTTT
TRBJ2-1 TRBD2 TRBV10-2 . CASSSGTSGNNEQFF TGCGCCAGCAGTTCCGGGACTAGCGGGAACAATGAGCAGTTCTTC
TRBJ1-5 . TRBV30 . CAWSVSRSRYSNQPQHF TGTGCCTGGAGTGTAAGCCGGTCCCGGTATAGCAATCAGCCCCAGCATTTT
TRBJ1-1 . TRBV6-2/TRBV6-3 . CASSFTGLGSEAFF TGTGCCAGCAGCTTTACAGGGCTGGGTTCTGAAGCTTTCTTT